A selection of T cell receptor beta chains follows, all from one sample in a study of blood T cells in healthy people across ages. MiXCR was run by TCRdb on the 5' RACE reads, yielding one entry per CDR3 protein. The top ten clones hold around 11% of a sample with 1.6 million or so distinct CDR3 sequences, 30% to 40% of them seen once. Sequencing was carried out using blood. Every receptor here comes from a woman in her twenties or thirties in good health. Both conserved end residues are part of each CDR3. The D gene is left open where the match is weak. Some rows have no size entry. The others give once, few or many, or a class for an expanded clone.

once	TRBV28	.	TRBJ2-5	TGTGCCAGCAGTTCCGGGGGGCAGTTACAAGAGACCCAGTACTTC	CASSSGGQLQETQYF
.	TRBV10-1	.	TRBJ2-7	TGCGCCAGCAGTGCGGGCAACGAGCAGTACTTC	CASSAGNEQYF
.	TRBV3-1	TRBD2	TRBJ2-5	TGTGCCAGCAGCCACCTCCTAGCGGGGGGGCGGCGTCAAGAGACCCAGTACTTC	CASSHLLAGGRRQETQYF
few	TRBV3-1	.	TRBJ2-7	TGTGCCAGCAGCCACGAACGGAGGAGCGAGCAGTACTTC	CASSHERRSEQYF
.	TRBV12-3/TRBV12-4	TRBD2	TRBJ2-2	TGTGCCAGCAGTTTGGCGGGAGGGCCTGACACCGGGGAGCTGTTTTTT	CASSLAGGPDTGELFF
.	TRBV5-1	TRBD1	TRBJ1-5	TGCGCCAGGCTACCGGACAGGGCTAGGTGGTATAGCAATCAGCCCCAGCATTTT	CARLPDRARWYSNQPQHF
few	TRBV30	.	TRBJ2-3	TGTGCCTCGAGACAAGATACGCAGTATTTT	CASRQDTQYF
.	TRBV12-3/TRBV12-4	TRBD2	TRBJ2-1	TGTGCCAGCAGTTCACAAGGGACTAGCGGGTCCTACAATGAGCAGTTCTTC	CASSSQGTSGSYNEQFF
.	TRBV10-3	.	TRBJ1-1	TGTGCCATCAGTGAGTACGGGGTGGACACTGAAGCTTTCTTT	CAISEYGVDTEAFF
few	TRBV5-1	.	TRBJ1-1	TGTGCCAGCAGCTCCGAACTGAACACTGAAGCTTTCTTT	CASSSELNTEAFF
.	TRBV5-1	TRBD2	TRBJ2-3	TGCGCCAGCCGGACTAGCGGGTTTTCTAGCACAGATACGCAGTATTTT	CASRTSGFSSTDTQYF
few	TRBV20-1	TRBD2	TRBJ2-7	TGCAGTGCTCTTCGGGGGGGAGTGAACGAGCAGTACTTC	CSALRGGVNEQYF
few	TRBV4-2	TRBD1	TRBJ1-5	TGTGCCAGCAGCTCCCGACAGGGGAGCAATCAGCCCCAGCATTTT	CASSSRQGSNQPQHF
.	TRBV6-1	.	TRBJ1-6	TGTGCCAGCAGTGAAATAACAGCAAATTCACCCCTCCACTTT	CASSEITANSPLHF
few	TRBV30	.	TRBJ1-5	TGTGCCTGGAGTCCGGGGGTCAATCAGCCCCAGCATTTT	CAWSPGVNQPQHF
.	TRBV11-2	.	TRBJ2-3	TGTGCCGGCAGCTTCGCCCGTGGCGGGCGAGCGAAAGATACGCAGTATTTT	CAGSFARGGRAKDTQYF
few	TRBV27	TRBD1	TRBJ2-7	TGTGCCAGCAGGGACAGGGGGCGAGGCGAGCAGTACTTC	CASRDRGRGEQYF
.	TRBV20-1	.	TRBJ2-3	TGCAGTGCTAGCATTCACTTGGGTTCCACAGATACGCAGTATTTT	CSASIHLGSTDTQYF
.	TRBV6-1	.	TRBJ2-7	TGTGCCAGCGAGACCTCCTACGAGCAGTACTTC	CASETSYEQYF
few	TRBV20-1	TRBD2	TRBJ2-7	TGCAGTGCTAGCCCTACTAGCGGGAGGGCTAACGAGCAGTACTTC	CSASPTSGRANEQYF
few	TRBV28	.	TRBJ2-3	TGTGCCAGCAGTTTTGTTGGAGATACGCAGTATTTT	CASSFVGDTQYF
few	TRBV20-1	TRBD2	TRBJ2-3	TGCAGTGCTAGAGATAGCGGGGTCCCGGCAGATACGCAGTATTTT	CSARDSGVPADTQYF
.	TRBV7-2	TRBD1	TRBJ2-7	TGTGCCAGCAGCTCCATGGGGCAGGGGGCTAACGAGCAGTACTTC	CASSSMGQGANEQYF
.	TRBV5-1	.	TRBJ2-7	TGCGCCAGCAGCTCAAGCTGGCACGAGCAGTACTTC	CASSSSWHEQYF
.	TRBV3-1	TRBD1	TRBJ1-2	TGTGCCAGCAGCTTCGGACAGGGCACACCCGTAGGTGGCTACACCTTC	CASSFGQGTPVGGYTF
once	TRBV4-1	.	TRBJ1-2	TGCGCCAGCAACCAAGCGAGTGGGGCAGGGAGAGGCTACACCTTC	CASNQASGAGRGYTF
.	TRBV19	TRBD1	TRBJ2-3	TGTGCCAGTGCACTCGGGACAGTTAGGACAGATACGCAGTATTTT	CASALGTVRTDTQYF
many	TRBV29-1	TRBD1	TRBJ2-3	TGCAGCGGTGACAGGGGTGGCACAGATACGCAGTATTTT	CSGDRGGTDTQYF
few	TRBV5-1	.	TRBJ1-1	TGCGCCAGCAGCCCCCATGGGAGCATGAACACTGAAGCTTTCTTT	CASSPHGSMNTEAFF
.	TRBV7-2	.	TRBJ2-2	TGTGCCAGCAGCTTACAGGTTCTCGAGGGGACCGGGGAGCTGTTTTTT	CASSLQVLEGTGELFF
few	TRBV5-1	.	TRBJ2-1	TGCGCCAGCAGCTTGGACAGGAAGGAGGCCAATGAGCAGTTCTTC	CASSLDRKEANEQFF
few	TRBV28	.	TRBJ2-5	TGTGCCAGCAGTTTCCCCAGTGGGCCTCAAGAGACCCAGTACTTC	CASSFPSGPQETQYF
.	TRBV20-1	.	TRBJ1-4	TGCAGTGCTAGACAGGGCGTAAATGAAAAACTGTTTTTT	CSARQGVNEKLFF
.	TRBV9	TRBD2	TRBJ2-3	TGTGCCAGCAGCGGGACCGGGACTAGCGGGAGGGTCACAGATACGCAGTATTTT	CASSGTGTSGRVTDTQYF
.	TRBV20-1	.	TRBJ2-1	TGCAGACCACTAGTGGGGGAAGATGAGCAGTTCTTC	CRPLVGEDEQFF
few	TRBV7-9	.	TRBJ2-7	TGTGCCGGCAGCCTCAACAGGGATAGCACCTACGAGCAGTACTTC	CAGSLNRDSTYEQYF
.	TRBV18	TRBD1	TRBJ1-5	TGTGCCAGCGTCGGACAGGTGAATCAGCCCCAGCATTTT	CASVGQVNQPQHF
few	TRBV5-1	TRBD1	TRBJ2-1	TGCGCCAGCAGCTTGGGCACACAGGGGGCAGGTGGGCAGTTCTTC	CASSLGTQGAGGQFF
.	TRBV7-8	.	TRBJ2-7	TGTGCCAGCAGCTTAGCGGGACACGGCGAGCAGTACTTC	CASSLAGHGEQYF
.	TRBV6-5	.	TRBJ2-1	TGTGCCAGCAGTTCTTACAGGGATAATGAGCAGTTCTTC	CASSSYRDNEQFF
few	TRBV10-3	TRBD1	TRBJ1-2	TGTGCCATCAGTGAGACCACGACAGGGGCAGGTGGCTACACCTTC	CAISETTTGAGGYTF
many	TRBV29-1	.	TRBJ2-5	TGCAGCGTTGAAGAACAATCTATCCAGTACTTC	CSVEEQSIQYF
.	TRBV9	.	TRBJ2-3	TGTGCCAGCAGCTCTAGGGGGGCGGGTTACACAGATACGCAGTATTTT	CASSSRGAGYTDTQYF
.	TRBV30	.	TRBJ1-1	TGTGCCTGCAAAACAGGGAGGAACACTGAAGCTTTCTTT	CACKTGRNTEAFF
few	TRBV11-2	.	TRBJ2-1	TGTGCCAGCAGCTTAGCGGCTGGCTGGGGACGATCCTACAATGAGCAGTTCTTC	CASSLAAGWGRSYNEQFF
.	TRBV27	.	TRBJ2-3	TGTGCCAGCAGTTTTAGCGGACCTTACGGAGATACGCAGTATTTT	CASSFSGPYGDTQYF
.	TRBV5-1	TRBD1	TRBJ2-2	TGCGCCAGCAGCTTTAGGACAGGGGGTACAGAAAGGAACACCGGGGAGCTGTTTTTT	CASSFRTGGTERNTGELFF
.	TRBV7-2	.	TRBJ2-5	TGTGCCAGCAGCTTATTCGGGGGCGCCGGGACCCAGTACTTC	CASSLFGGAGTQYF
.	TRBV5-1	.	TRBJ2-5	TGTGCCAGCAGCTTAGATGCCCAAGAGACCCAGTACTTC	CASSLDAQETQYF
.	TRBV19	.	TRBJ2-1	TGTGCCAGTAGTAAGAGGGGGGGGTACAATGAGCAGTTCTTC	CASSKRGGYNEQFF
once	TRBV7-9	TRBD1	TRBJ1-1	TGTGCCAGCAGCTTACGACAGGGTCCAATGAACACTGAAGCTTTCTTT	CASSLRQGPMNTEAFF
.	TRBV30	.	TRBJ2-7	TGTGCCTGGAGTGTATTGGGGCCCGAGCAGTACTTC	CAWSVLGPEQYF
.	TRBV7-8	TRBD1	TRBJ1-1	TGTGCCAGCAGCTTAGGGTCCAGGGGGCCCACTGAAGCTTTCTTT	CASSLGSRGPTEAFF